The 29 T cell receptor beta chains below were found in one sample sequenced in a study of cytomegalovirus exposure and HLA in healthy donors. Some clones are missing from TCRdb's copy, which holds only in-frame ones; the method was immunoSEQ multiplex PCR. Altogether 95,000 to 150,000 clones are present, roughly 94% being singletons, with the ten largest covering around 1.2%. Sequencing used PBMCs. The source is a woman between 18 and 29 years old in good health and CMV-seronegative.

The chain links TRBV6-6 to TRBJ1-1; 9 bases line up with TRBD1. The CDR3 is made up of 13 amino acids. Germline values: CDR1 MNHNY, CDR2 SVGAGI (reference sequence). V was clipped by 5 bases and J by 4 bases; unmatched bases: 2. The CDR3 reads CASSADRGTEAFF. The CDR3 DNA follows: TGTGCCAGCAGTGCGGACAGGGGCACTGAAGCTTTCTTT.

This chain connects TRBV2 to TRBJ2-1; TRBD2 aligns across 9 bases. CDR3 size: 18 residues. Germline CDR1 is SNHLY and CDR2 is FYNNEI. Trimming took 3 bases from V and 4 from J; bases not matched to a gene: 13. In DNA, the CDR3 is TGTGCCAGCAGTGAGGGGTTAGCGGGGGTGACTCCATACAATGAGCAGTTCTTC. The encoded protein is CASSEGLAGVTPYNEQFF.

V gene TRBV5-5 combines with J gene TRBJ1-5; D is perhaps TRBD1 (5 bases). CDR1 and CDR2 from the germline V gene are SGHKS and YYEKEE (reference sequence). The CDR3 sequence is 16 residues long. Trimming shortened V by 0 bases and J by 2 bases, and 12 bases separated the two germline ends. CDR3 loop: CASSLAVSGGNQPQHF. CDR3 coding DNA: TGTGCCAGCAGCTTGGCTGTCTCGGGGGGCAATCAGCCCCAGCATTTT.

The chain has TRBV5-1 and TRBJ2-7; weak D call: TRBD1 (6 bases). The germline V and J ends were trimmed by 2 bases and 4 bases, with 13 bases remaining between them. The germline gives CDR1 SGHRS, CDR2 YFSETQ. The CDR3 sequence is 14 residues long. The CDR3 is CASSLQGSSYEQYF. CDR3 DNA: TGCGCCAGCAGCTTACAGGGAAGTAGTTACGAGCAGTACTTC.

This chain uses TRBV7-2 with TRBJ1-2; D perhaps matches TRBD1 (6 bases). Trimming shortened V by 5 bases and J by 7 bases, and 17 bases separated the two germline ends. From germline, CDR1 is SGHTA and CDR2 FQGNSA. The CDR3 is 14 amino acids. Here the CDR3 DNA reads TGTGCCAGCAGCCCTCGATCAGGGGCGCTTGGCTACACCTTC. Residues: CASSPRSGALGYTF.

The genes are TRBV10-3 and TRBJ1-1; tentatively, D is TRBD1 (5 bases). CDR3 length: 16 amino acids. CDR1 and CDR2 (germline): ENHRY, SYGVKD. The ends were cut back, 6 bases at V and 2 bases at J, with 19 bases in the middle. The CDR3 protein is CAISNQGWIKNTEAFF. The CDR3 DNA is TGTGCCATCAGCAATCAGGGATGGATAAAAAACACTGAAGCTTTCTTT.

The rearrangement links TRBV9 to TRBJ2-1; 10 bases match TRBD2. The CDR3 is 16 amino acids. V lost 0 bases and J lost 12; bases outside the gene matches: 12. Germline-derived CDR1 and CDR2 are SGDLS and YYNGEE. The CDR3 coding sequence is TGTGCCAGCAGCGTAGGATCTAGCGGGAGTAGGGGAGCGCAGTTCTTC. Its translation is CASSVGSSGSRGAQFF.

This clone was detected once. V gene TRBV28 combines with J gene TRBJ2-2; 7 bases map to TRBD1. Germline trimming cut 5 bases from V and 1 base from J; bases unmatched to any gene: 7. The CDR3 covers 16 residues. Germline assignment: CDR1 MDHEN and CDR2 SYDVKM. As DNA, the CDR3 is TGTGCCAGCAGTCTTACAGGGACAGAGAACACCGGGGAGCTGTTTTTT. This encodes CASSLTGTENTGELFF.

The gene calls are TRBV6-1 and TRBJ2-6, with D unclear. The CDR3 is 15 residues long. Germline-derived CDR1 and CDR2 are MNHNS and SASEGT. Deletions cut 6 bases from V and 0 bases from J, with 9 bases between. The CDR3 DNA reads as TGTGCCAGCAGCACAAGGAGCTCTGGGGCCAACGTCCTGACTTTC. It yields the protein CASSTRSSGANVLTF.

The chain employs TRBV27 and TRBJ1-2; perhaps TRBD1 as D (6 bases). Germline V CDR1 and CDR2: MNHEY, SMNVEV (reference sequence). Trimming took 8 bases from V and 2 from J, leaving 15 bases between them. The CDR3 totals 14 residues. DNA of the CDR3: TGTGCCAGCCGTACTCTGGACAGAAACTATGGCTACACCTTC. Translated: CASRTLDRNYGYTF.

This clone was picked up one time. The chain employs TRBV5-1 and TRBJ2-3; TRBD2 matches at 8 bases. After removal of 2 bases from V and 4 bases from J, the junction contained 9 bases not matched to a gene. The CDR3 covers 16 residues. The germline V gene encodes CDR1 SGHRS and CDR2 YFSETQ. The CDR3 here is CASSFSTGGPSDTQYF. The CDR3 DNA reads TGCGCCAGCAGCTTTTCCACGGGAGGGCCGTCAGATACGCAGTATTTT.

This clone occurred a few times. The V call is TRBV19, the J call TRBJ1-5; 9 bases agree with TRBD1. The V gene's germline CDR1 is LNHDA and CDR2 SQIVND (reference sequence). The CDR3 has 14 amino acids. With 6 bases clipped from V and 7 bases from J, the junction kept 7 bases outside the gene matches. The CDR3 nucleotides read TGTGCCAGTAGACCCGGGACAGGGAGCCAGCCCCAGCATTTT. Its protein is CASRPGTGSQPQHF.

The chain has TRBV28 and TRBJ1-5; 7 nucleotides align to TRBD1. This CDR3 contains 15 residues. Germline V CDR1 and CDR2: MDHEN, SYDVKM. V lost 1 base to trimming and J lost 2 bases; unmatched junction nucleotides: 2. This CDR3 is CASSLSQGGNQPQHF. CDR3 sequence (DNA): TGTGCCAGCAGTTTATCGCAGGGGGGCAATCAGCCCCAGCATTTT.

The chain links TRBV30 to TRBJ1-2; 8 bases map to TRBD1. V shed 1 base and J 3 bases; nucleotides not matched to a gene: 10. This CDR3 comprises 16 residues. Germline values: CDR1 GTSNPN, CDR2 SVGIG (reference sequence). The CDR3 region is CAWSDEQTGGYYGYTF. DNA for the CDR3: TGTGCCTGGAGTGATGAACAAACAGGGGGTTACTATGGCTACACCTTC.

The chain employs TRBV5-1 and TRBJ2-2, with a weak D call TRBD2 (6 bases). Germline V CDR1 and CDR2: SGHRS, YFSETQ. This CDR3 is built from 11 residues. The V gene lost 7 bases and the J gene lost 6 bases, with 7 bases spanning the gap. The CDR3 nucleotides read TGCGCCAGCTGGGGGGCCGGGGAGCTGTTTTTT. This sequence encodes CASWGAGELFF.

CDR3 protein: CASNEQGPMVSEAFF. For the CDR3, the DNA is TGTGCCAGCAACGAACAGGGGCCGATGGTCTCTGAAGCTTTCTTT. This chain links TRBV2 with TRBJ1-1; TRBD1 matches at 7 bases. CDR1 and CDR2 (germline): SNHLY, FYNNEI. The CDR3 spans 15 residues. V dropped 7 bases and J dropped 6; count of bases not matched to a gene: 14.

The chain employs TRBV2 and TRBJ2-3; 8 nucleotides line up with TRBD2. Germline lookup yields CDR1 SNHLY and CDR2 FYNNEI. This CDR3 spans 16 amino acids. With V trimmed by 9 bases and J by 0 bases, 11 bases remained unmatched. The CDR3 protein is CASIWGAGGSTDTQYF. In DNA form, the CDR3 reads TGTGCCAGTATTTGGGGGGCGGGAGGAAGCACAGATACGCAGTATTTT.

The CDR3 sequence: CASSRTGGGEGNTEAFF. In DNA, the CDR3 is TGCGCCAGCAGCAGGACCGGGGGGGGAGAGGGGAACACTGAAGCTTTCTTT. J is TRBJ1-1 and V is TRBV5-1; TRBD1 might be the D (5 bases). This CDR3 region has 17 residues. Trimming shortened V by 4 bases and J by 1 base, and 20 bases separated the two germline ends. Germline assignment: CDR1 SGHRS and CDR2 YFSETQ.

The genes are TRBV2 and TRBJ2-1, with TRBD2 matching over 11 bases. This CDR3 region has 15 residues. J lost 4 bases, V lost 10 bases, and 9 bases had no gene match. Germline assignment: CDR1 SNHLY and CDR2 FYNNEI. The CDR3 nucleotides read TGTGCCACCGTCTTAGCGGGAGGGCCTTACAATGAGCAGTTCTTC. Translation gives CATVLAGGPYNEQFF.

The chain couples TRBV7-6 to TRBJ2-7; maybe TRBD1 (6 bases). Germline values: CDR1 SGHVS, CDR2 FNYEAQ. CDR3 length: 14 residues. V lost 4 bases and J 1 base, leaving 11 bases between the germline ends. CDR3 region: CASSSPQGSYEQYF. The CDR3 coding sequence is TGTGCCAGCAGCTCCCCACAGGGTTCCTACGAGCAGTACTTC.

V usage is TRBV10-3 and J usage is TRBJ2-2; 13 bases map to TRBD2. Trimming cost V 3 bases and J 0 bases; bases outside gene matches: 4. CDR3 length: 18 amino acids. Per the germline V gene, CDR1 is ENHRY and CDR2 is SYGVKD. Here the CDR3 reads CAISDEGLAGSNTGELFF. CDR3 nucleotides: TGTGCCATCAGTGACGAGGGACTAGCGGGGTCGAACACCGGGGAGCTGTTTTTT.

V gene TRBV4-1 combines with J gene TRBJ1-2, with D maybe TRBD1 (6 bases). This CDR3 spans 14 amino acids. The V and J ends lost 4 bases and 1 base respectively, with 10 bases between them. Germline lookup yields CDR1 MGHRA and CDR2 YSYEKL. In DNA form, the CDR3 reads TGCGCCAGCAGCCCAGGACAGTATAACTATGGCTACACCTTC. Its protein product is CASSPGQYNYGYTF.

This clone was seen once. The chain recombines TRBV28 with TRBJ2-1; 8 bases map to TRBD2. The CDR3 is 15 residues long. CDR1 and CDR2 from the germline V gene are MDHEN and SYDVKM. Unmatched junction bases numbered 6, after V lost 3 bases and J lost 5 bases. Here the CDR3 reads CASSLGREAHNEQFF. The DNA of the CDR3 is TGTGCCAGCAGTTTGGGGCGGGAGGCCCACAATGAGCAGTTCTTC. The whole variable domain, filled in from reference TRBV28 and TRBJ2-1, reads DVKVTQSSRYLVKRTGEKVFLECVQDMDHENMFWYRQDPGLGLRLIYFSYDVKMKEKGDIPEGYSVSREKKERFSLILESASTNQTSMYLCASSLGREAHNEQFFGPGTRLTVL.

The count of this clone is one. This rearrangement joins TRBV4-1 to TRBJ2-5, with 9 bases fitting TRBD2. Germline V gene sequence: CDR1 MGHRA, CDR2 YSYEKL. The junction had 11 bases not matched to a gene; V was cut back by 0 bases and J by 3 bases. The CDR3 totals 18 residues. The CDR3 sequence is CASSQEVHWRGGEETQYF. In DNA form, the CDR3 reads TGCGCCAGCAGCCAAGAGGTACATTGGCGGGGGGGAGAAGAGACCCAGTACTTC.

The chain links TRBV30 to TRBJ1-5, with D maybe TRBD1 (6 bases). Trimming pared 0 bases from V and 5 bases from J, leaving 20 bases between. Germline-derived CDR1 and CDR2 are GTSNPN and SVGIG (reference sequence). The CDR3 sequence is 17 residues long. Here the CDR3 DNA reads TGTGCCTGGAGTGTATGGGGCCAGGACAGAAATTATCAGCCCCAGCATTTT. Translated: CAWSVWGQDRNYQPQHF.

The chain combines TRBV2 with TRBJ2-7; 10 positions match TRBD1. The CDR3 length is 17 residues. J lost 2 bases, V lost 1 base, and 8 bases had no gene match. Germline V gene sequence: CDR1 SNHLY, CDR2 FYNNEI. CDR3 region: CASSEESRDRGTYEQYF. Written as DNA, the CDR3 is TGTGCCAGCAGTGAAGAAAGTAGGGACAGGGGAACCTACGAGCAGTACTTC.

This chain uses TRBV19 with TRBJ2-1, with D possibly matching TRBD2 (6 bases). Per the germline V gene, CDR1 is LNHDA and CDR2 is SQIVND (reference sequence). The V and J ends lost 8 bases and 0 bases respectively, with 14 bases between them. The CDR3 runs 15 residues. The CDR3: CASCPAGSSYNEQFF. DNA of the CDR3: TGTGCCAGTTGCCCAGCGGGCAGCTCCTACAATGAGCAGTTCTTC.

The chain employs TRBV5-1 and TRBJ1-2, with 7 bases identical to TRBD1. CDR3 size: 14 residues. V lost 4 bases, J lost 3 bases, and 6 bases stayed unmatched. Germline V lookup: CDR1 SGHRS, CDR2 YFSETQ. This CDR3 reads CASSTQGLDYGYTF. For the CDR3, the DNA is TGCGCCAGCAGCACACAGGGGTTAGACTATGGCTACACCTTC. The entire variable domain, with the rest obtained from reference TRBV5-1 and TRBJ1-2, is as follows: KAGVTQTPRYLIKTRGQQVTLSCSPISGHRSVSWYQQTPGQGLQFLFEYFSETQRNKGNFPGRFSGRQFSNSRSEMNVSTLELGDSALYLCASSTQGLDYGYTFGSGTRLTVV.

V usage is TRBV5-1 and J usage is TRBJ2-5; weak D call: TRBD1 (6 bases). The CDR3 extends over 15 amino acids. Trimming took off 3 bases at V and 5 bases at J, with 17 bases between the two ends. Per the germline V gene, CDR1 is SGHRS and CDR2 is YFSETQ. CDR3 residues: CASSSGPQRGETQYF. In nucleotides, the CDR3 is TGCGCCAGCAGCTCCGGGCCCCAGAGGGGGGAGACCCAGTACTTC.